This T cell receptor (beta chain) was captured in a study of blood T cell repertoires in COVID-19. Study-wide background: T cells, B-cell-depleted T cells, or PBMCs supplied cDNA or gDNA.

Sequencing used immunoSEQ multiplex PCR; TCRdb keeps in-frame clones, though not all of them. The sample comprises fewer than 250,000 clones, around 84% of which are singletons, and less than 7% rests with the top ten. The participants were between about 18 and 90 years old and came from some 25 US areas. Resolution of symptoms, clearance, or two negative PCRs was present in recovered Cohort 3 donors. The CDR3 is 15 residues long. The V and J ends lost 1 base and 2 bases respectively, with 10 bases between them. Germline-derived CDR1 and CDR2 are SGHVS and FNYEAQ. Material for sequencing was PBMCs or T cells enriched from blood (not recorded which). The receptor comes from a middle-aged woman who had recovered from COVID-19. The rearrangement links TRBV7-6 to TRBJ2-3, with D tentatively TRBD1 (6 bases). The DNA for the CDR3 is TGTGCCAGCAGCTTAGGAGGGGGAATCACAGATACGCAGTATTTT. The encoded protein is CASSLGGGITDTQYF. The whole variable domain, remainder taken from reference TRBV7-6 and TRBJ2-3, is GAGVSQSPRYKVTKRGQDVALRCDPISGHVSLYWYRQALGQGPEFLTYFNYEAQQDKSGLPNDRFSAERPEGSISTLTIQRTEQRDSAMYRCASSLGGGITDTQYFGPGTRLTVL.